This T cell receptor beta chain was obtained from a study of human T cells and chemical hapten exposure. Broader study findings: No change in TCRs above 1 in 1000 frequency was produced by DPC sensitization.

The CDR3 consists of 14 residues. CDR1 SSHAT and CDR2 FNYEAQ come from the germline V gene (reference sequence). The table lists this clonotype with a few counts. Its antigen is not known. The junction departs from germline at one end; a sequencing error may be responsible. TCRdb re-derived calls from the RACE reads in MiXCR, one entry per CDR3 protein. Altogether over 85,000 distinct CDR3 sequences are present, 9.5% to 14% being singletons, with the ten largest covering under 4%. Time point defined: pre-sensitization, week 0. Treatment indicated: therapeutic diphenylcyclopropenone sensitization with weekly scalp DPC.

The J gene is TRBJ2-2, the V gene TRBV7-7; D is undetermined. This clonotype originated in a woman between 55 and 75 years old with alopecia areata. Some clones in this sample may be carry-over from other donors' samples. The sample in question was whole blood, obtained in connection with sensitization to the hapten diphenylcyclopropenone (DPC). DNA for the CDR3: TGTGCTAGCAGCCCTGTCTTGAACACCGGGGAGCTGTTTTTT. It encodes CASSPVLNTGELFF.